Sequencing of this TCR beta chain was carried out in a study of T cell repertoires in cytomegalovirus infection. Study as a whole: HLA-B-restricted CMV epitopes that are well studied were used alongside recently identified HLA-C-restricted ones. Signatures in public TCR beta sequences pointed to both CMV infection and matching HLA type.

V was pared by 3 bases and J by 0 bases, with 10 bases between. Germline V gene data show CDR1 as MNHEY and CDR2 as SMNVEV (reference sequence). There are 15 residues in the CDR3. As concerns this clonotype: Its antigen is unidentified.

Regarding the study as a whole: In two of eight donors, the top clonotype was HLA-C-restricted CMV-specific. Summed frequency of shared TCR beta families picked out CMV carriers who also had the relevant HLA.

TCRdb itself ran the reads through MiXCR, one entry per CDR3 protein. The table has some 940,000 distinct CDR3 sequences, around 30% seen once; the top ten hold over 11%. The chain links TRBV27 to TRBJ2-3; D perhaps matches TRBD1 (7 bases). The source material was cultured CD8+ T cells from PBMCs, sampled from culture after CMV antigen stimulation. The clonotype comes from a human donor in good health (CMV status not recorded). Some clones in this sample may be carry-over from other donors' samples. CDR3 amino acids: CASSFPGGSTDTQYF. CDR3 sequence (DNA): TGTGCCAGCAGTTTCCCAGGGGGGAGCACAGATACGCAGTATTTT.